The text below deals with one T cell receptor beta chain. What it binds is not known. 60 Vbeta and 13 Jbeta primers were used in PCR. Profiled with immunoSEQ multiplex PCR; TCRdb holds only in-frame clones, not every one. The sample lists around 62,000 clones; about four fifths were seen once. These data originate in a study of cytomegalovirus exposure and HLA in healthy donors. The CDR3 extends over 15 amino acids. Germline assignment: CDR1 MNHEY and CDR2 SMNVEV (reference sequence). V lost 3 bases, J lost 2 bases, and 12 bases lay in between. Findings of the study overall: According to the study, roughly 180 TCR beta chains were cytomegalovirus-associated.

J is TRBJ2-3 and V is TRBV27, with D maybe TRBD1 (5 bases). The sequenced sample was PBMCs. The source is a young woman in good health and CMV-seronegative. DNA of the CDR3: TGTGCCAGCAGTTTGGGGCCACGGACCACAGATACGCAGTATTTT. Translated, it gives CASSLGPRTTDTQYF.